The T cell receptor (beta chain) described here comes from a study of OX40 agonist ivuxolimab in advanced cancers. For context, the study as a whole: Ivuxolimab, which targeted the costimulatory receptor OX40 (CD134), was an agonistic, fully human IgG2 monoclonal antibody. Intravenous ivuxolimab was administered to patients every 2 weeks at six dose levels: 0.01, 0.1, 0.3, 1.5, 3 and 10 mg/kg. Among the 50 to 55 dose-escalation patients, around 19 had hepatocellular carcinoma, about 15 melanoma, 9 renal cell carcinoma and 9 head and neck cancer. In the dose-escalation cohort, roughly 80% of patients were male, and the mean age was around 60 years, with a range of roughly 20 to 80. Prior anti-PD-1, anti-PD-L1 or anti-CTLA-4 therapy was permitted, and checkpoint inhibitors had been received by roughly two fifths of dose-escalation patients. Partial responses occurred in three dose-escalation patients: two with cutaneous melanoma and one with hepatocellular carcinoma. Peripheral TCRbeta sequencing aimed to test whether ivuxolimab altered TCR sequence diversity and caused clonal T-cell expansion. The monotherapy dose-escalation portion (N of about 50 patients) of the phase I ivuxolimab trial is reported in the paper.

Genomic DNA was isolated from the sorted cells so that the TCRbeta CDR3 region could be sequenced. The immunoSEQ Assay was used for sequencing of TCRbeta CDR3 regions. As stored in TCRdb, this immuneACCESS dataset retains in-frame rearrangements with V and J assigned. A fraction of the clones does not appear; measured against another copy, unresolved V genes explain less than half of the discrepancy, and the remainder lacks a known reason. The sample table lists about 120,000 clones, 93% of them with a count of one. About 0.15% of the sample rests with the top ten. The trial excluded patients who had a history of autoimmune disease or who were on systemic immunosuppression. Peripheral blood for TCR sequencing was collected from all dose cohorts at baseline, on cycle 4 day 1, and on cycle 7 day 1. Samples came from an open-label, multicenter, first-in-human phase I dose-escalation trial of ivuxolimab. Adults with locally advanced or metastatic melanoma, renal cell, hepatocellular, or head and neck squamous cell carcinoma were enrolled in the trial. Before TCR sequencing, CD4+ T cells and CD8+ T cells from peripheral blood were sorted into separate populations.

Including the terminal cysteine and phenylalanine, the CDR3 comprises 15 residues. Only the CDR3 portion is preserved as DNA: 45 bases, with reading frame beginning at the first base. The germline V gene gives CDR1 as SGHTA and CDR2 as FQGNSA. Trimming takes 3 bases off V and 3 bases off J; junction bases not matched to a gene: 5. Beyond this particular receptor, the publication reports: After ivuxolimab, expanded clones were on average more numerous among CD8+ T cells than among CD4+ T cells. In partial responders in the 0.1-3.0 mg/kg groups, normalized peripheral clonal expansion was found to be among the lowest, especially among CD8+ T cells. Low levels of normalized T-cell clonal expansion were also seen in some nonresponding patients. Antigen specificity was not determined for the clonally expanded peripheral T cells. Clonal expansion of both CD4+ and CD8+ blood T cells was observed from baseline to week 6 at doses 0.1 to 3.0 mg/kg.

Concerning this clone itself: No antigen is known for it. Nothing much larger sits one base from this clone, and base qualities are not available.

This clonotype originated in an adult with an advanced solid tumor such as melanoma, head and neck, liver or kidney cancer. Sample: CD4+ or CD8+ T cells sorted from blood, taken in a trial of the OX40 agonist ivuxolimab. The rearrangement joined TRBV7-2 to TRBJ2-3; the central 8 bases match TRBD2. This receptor carries the CDR3 CASSFTGGSTDTQYF. The DNA is TGTGCCAGCAGCTTTACGGGAGGGTCAACAGATACGCAGTATTTT.